Listed below are T cell receptor beta chains from one sample, sequenced in a study of blood T cell repertoires in COVID-19. Assay: immunoSEQ multiplex PCR; the TCRdb copy retains only in-frame clones and omits some. The sample includes approximately 47,000 clones, over 70% seen only once; the top ten take roughly 13%. Sequencing used peripheral blood. All receptors come from a human donor with active COVID-19. The donor label of this sample is uncertain. The CDR3 runs from the conserved cysteine through the conserved F or W. D genes are given only for firm matches.

>TRBJ1-5|-|TRBV2
TGTGCCAGCAGTGACGGGGGAGGTAATCAGCCCCAGCATTTT
CASSDGGGNQPQHF
>TRBJ2-1|TRBD2|TRBV2
TGTGCCAGCAGTCATCTAGCGGGGGGGAACAATGAGCAGTTCTTC
CASSHLAGGNNEQFF
>TRBJ2-1|-|TRBV6-5
TGTGCCAGCAGTTACCGGCGGGGGACAGGTGAGCAGTTCTTC
CASSYRRGTGEQFF
>TRBJ2-2|TRBD2|TRBV3-1/TRBV3-2
TGTGCCAGCAGCCCCCCGGGACTAGGGGCCGGGGAGCTGTTTTTT
CASSPPGLGAGELFF
>TRBJ2-1|TRBD2|TRBV28
TGTGCCAGCAGTTCCCCTAGCGGGTACTACAATGAGCAGTTCTTC
CASSSPSGYYNEQFF
>TRBJ2-3|TRBD1|TRBV5-1
TGCGCCAGCAGCTTGCAGGGGGCAGGCACAGATACGCAGTATTTT
CASSLQGAGTDTQYF
>TRBJ1-5|-|TRBV2
TGTGCCAGCAGTGAGGGGGCCTGGGATCAGCCCCAGCATTTT
CASSEGAWDQPQHF
>TRBJ2-2|-|TRBV28
TGTGCCAGCAGTTTAGCCCCCGAGCGGGCCCGGGAGCTGTTTTTT
CASSLAPERARELFF
>TRBJ2-1|-|TRBV4-2
TGTGCCAGCAGCCAAGACCCCCCGAGGGGAGGGACATGGGATGAGCAGTTCTTC
CASSQDPPRGGTWDEQFF
>TRBJ2-5|-|TRBV3-1/TRBV3-2
TGTGCCAGCAGCCAACCCGGGACTGGGAAAGAGACCCAGTACTTC
CASSQPGTGKETQYF
>TRBJ2-5|TRBD1|TRBV3-1/TRBV3-2
TGTGCCAGCAGCAAACAGGGGATGGAGACCCAGTACTTC
CASSKQGMETQYF
>TRBJ1-5|-|TRBV18
TGTGCCAGCTCACGGGAACAGGGCAACAATCAGCCCCAGCATTTT
CASSREQGNNQPQHF